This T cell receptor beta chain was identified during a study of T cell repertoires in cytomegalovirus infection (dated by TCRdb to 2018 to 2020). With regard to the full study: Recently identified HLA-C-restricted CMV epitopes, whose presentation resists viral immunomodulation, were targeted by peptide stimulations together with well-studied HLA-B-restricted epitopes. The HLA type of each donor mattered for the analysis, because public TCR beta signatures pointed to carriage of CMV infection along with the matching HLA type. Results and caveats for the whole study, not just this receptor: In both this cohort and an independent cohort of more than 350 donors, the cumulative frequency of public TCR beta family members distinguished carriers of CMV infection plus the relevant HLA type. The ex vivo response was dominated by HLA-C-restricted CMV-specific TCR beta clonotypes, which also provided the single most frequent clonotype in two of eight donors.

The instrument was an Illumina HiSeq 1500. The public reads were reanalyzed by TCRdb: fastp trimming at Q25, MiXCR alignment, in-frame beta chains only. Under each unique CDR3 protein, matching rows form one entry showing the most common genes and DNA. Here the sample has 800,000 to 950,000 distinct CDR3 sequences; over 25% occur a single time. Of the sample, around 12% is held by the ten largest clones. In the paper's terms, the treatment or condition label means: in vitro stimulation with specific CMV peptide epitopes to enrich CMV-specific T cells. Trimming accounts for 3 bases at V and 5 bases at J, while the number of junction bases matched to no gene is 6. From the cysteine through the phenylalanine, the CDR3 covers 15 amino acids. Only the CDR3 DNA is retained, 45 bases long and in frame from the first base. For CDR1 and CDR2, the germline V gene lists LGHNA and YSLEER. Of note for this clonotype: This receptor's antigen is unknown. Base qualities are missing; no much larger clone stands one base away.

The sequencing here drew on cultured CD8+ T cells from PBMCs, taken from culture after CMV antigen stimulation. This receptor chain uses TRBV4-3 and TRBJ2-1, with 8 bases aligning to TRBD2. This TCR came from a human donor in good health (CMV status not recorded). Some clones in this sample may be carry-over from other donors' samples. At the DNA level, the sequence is TGCGCCAGCAGCCACAGAAGCGGGGGCGACAATGAGCAGTTCTTC. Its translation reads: CASSHRSGGDNEQFF.